The 15 T cell receptor beta chains presented below share a single source sample, sequenced in a study of technical replicates of blood from a handful of donors. Produced via immunoSEQ multiplex PCR; TCRdb's table is partial and in-frame only. The data contain tens of thousands of clones, about 91% of them singletons. Sequenced input: T cells isolated from PBMCs. These receptors all stem from a human donor in good health.

J is TRBJ2-1 and V is TRBV6-6; the match to TRBD2 covers 7 bases. After removal of 2 bases from V and 2 bases from J, the junction contained 3 bases not matched to a gene. The CDR3 contains 15 residues. Germline CDR1 reads MNHNY; CDR2 reads SVGAGI (reference sequence). CDR3 sequence (DNA): TGTGCCAGCAGTTACGATAGCGGGCCCTACAATGAGCAGTTCTTC. Its translation is CASSYDSGPYNEQFF.

V usage is TRBV19 and J usage is TRBJ2-7, with 10 bases fitting TRBD2. The CDR3 extends over 15 amino acids. V lost 5 bases to trimming and J lost 4 bases; unmatched junction nucleotides: 8. CDR1 is LNHDA, CDR2 SQIVND, per germline (reference sequence). The CDR3 region has the DNA TGTGCCAGTAGTCCCAGACTAGCGGGCGTGTACGAGCAGTACTTC. Protein sequence: CASSPRLAGVYEQYF.

V gene TRBV29-1 combines with J gene TRBJ2-2; no clear D gene. CDR1 and CDR2 (germline): SQVTM, ANQGSEA. The CDR3 runs to 13 residues. The V end was cut by 7 bases, the J end by 0 bases, with 9 bases between. The CDR3 spells CSATPPNTGELFF. The CDR3 DNA reads as TGCAGCGCCACACCGCCGAACACCGGGGAGCTGTTTTTT.

J is TRBJ1-5 and V is TRBV6-1; D is perhaps TRBD1 (5 bases). Trimming took off 1 base at V and 3 bases at J, with 16 bases between the two ends. The CDR3 totals 17 residues. Looked up from germline, CDR1 is MNHNS and CDR2 is SASEGT. CDR3 nucleotides: TGTGCCAGCAGTGAAGTGCTGAGCGCAGGGAACAATCAGCCCCAGCATTTT. Its protein product is CASSEVLSAGNNQPQHF.

The V gene is TRBV7-8, the J gene TRBJ1-2; possibly TRBD1 for D (5 bases). This CDR3 spans 15 amino acids. Germline CDR1 and CDR2: SGHVS and FQNEAQ. Trimming stripped 1 base from V and 8 bases from J, with 17 bases between. CDR3 protein: CASSLGRVGGGGYTF. The CDR3 DNA is TGTGCCAGCAGCTTAGGGCGGGTTGGCGGGGGGGGCTACACCTTC. The variable domain in full, completed from reference TRBV7-8 and TRBJ1-2, reads GAGVSQSPRYKVAKRGQDVALRCDPISGHVSLFWYQQALGQGPEFLTYFQNEAQLDKSGLPSDRFFAERPEGSVSTLKIQRTQQEDSAVYLCASSLGRVGGGGYTFGSGTRLTVV.

This rearrangement joins TRBV11-3 to TRBJ2-5, with 9 bases lining up with TRBD1. In germline, CDR1 is SGHNT, CDR2 YENEEA. The CDR3 sequence is 15 residues long. J lost 4 bases, V lost 0 bases, and 3 bases had no gene match. CDR3 protein: CASSLEGQGLETQYF. As DNA, the CDR3 is TGTGCCAGCAGCTTAGAGGGACAGGGTTTAGAGACCCAGTACTTC.

The rearrangement links TRBV15 to TRBJ2-3; the match to TRBD2 covers 11 bases. Germline V gene lookup returns CDR1 LNHNV and CDR2 YYDKDF (reference sequence). The CDR3 runs to 15 residues. Trimming removed 4 bases from V and 4 bases from J; junction bases left unmatched: 4. The CDR3 coding sequence is TGTGCCACCAGCAAGGGACTAGCGGAAGCAGATACGCAGTATTTT. Protein product: CATSKGLAEADTQYF.

The genes are TRBV10-3 and TRBJ2-5; 10 bases map to TRBD2. The CDR3 has 14 amino acids. V shed 6 bases and J 5 bases; nucleotides not matched to a gene: 6. Per the germline V gene, CDR1 is ENHRY and CDR2 is SYGVKD. Here the CDR3 DNA reads TGTGCCATCAGCGATAGCGGGGGGCTCGAGACCCAGTACTTC. Translating gives CAISDSGGLETQYF.

This clone was recorded only once. The rearrangement uses TRBV13 and TRBJ2-3, with 9 bases matching TRBD1. The CDR3 runs 15 residues. The V gene end was trimmed by 0 bases and the J gene end by 3 bases; junction bases not matched to a gene: 1. The germline gives CDR1 PRHDT, CDR2 FYEKMQ (reference sequence). CDR3 DNA: TGTGCCAGCAGCTTAGGGACAGGGGGTACAGATACGCAGTATTTT. It encodes CASSLGTGGTDTQYF.

V is TRBV10-1 and J is TRBJ2-3; 11 bases are shared with TRBD2. Germline V gives CDR1 WNHNN, CDR2 SYGVQD (reference sequence). The CDR3 sequence is 19 residues long. V lost 6 bases, J lost 5 bases, and 19 bases stayed unmatched. CDR3 sequence: CASSRKRYSTSGSRDTQYF. In DNA, the CDR3 is TGCGCCAGCAGCCGAAAAAGATACTCAACTAGCGGGAGTCGAGATACGCAGTATTTT.

This chain's CDR3 is CASSVERGNQPQHF. The CDR3 nucleotides are TGTGCCAGCAGTGTGGAACGAGGAAATCAGCCCCAGCATTTT. The rearrangement uses TRBV2 and TRBJ1-5; no definite D call. The CDR3 length is 14 residues. Germline loops: CDR1 SNHLY, CDR2 FYNNEI. The germline V and J ends were trimmed by 4 bases and 4 bases, with 11 bases remaining between them.

The chain joins TRBV12-5 to TRBJ1-4; possibly TRBD1 for D (5 bases). Trimming cost V 1 base and J 0 bases, with 6 bases left between them. The CDR3 has 15 residues. Per the germline V gene, CDR1 is LGHNT and CDR2 is FRNRAP. The CDR3 DNA follows: TGTGCTAGTGGTTTGGGACAGTCAACTAATGAAAAACTGTTTTTT. Translating it yields CASGLGQSTNEKLFF.

A remark on this clone: The same CDR3 is also encoded by other DNA sequences in this sample. This chain uses TRBV6-5 with TRBJ1-5, with D tentatively TRBD1 (6 bases). V lost 0 bases and J 6 bases, leaving 6 bases between the germline ends. The V gene's germline CDR1 is MNHEY and CDR2 SVGAGI. This CDR3 contains 13 residues. The CDR3 DNA follows: TGTGCCAGCAGTTACTCCAGGGGTCAGCCCCAGCATTTT. It codes for CASSYSRGQPQHF.

V is TRBV2 and J is TRBJ2-7; 12 bases map to TRBD2. V dropped 8 bases and J dropped 3; count of bases not matched to a gene: 17. Germline V gene sequence: CDR1 SNHLY, CDR2 FYNNEI. CDR3 length equals 18 residues. CDR3 loop: CASYFNRRTSGDLYEQYF. CDR3 coding DNA: TGTGCCAGCTACTTTAACAGACGGACTAGCGGGGACCTCTACGAGCAGTACTTC.

The chain joins TRBV4-1 to TRBJ2-1; 7 bases line up with TRBD2. CDR3 length: 16 residues. In germline, CDR1 is MGHRA, CDR2 YSYEKL. V lost 5 bases and J lost 1; bases outside the gene matches: 8. CDR3 sequence reads: CASSSRQGGSYNEQFF. The CDR3 DNA sequence: TGCGCCAGCAGCTCTCGGCAGGGAGGGTCCTACAATGAGCAGTTCTTC.